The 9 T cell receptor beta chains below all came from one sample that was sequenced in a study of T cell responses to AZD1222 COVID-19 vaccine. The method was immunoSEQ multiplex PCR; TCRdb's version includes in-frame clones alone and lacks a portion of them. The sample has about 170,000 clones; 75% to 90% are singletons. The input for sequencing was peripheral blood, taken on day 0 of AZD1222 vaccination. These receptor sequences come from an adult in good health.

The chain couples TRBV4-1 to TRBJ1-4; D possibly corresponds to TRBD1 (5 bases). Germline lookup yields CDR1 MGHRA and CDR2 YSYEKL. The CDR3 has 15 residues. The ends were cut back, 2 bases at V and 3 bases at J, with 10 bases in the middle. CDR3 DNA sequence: TGCGCCAGCAGCCAATTCGGGGGAGCTAATGAAAAACTGTTTTTT. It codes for CASSQFGGANEKLFF.

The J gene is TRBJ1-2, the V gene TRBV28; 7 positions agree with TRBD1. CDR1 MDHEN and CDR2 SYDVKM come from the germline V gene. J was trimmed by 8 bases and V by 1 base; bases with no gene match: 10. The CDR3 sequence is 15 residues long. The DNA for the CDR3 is TGTGCCAGCAGTTTATTCCCTGACAGGGCGGGCGGCTACACCTTC. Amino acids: CASSLFPDRAGGYTF.

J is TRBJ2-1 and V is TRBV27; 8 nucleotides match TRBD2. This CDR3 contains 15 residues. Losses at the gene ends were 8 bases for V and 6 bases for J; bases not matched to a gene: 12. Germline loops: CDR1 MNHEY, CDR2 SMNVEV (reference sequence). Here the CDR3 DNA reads TGTGCCAGCGGGTTAGCGGGATTCGTGGTCAATGAGCAGTTCTTC. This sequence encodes CASGLAGFVVNEQFF.

This CDR3 is CASSFTGDEQYF. The CDR3 DNA follows: TGTGCCAGCAGCTTTACAGGGGACGAGCAGTACTTC. This chain links TRBV7-9 with TRBJ2-7; 7 bases are a match to TRBD1. This CDR3 has 12 residues. Losses at the gene ends were 3 bases for V and 5 bases for J; bases not matched to a gene: 1. Germline V gene lookup returns CDR1 SEHNR and CDR2 FQNEAQ (reference sequence).

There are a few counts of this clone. DNA for the CDR3: TGTGCCAGCAGTTTAGGATACAGGGGGAACTCCTACGAGCAGTACTTC. It yields the protein CASSLGYRGNSYEQYF. The V and J genes are TRBV27 and TRBJ2-7; 8 nucleotides match TRBD1. Germline lookup yields CDR1 MNHEY and CDR2 SMNVEV (reference sequence). This CDR3 has 16 amino acids. The trim removed 2 bases at V and 0 bases at J, leaving 6 bases unmatched.

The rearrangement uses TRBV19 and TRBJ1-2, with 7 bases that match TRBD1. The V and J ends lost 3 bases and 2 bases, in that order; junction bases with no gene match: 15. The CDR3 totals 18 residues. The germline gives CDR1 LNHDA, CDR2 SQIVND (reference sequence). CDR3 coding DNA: TGTGCCAGTAGTATTATTGGGCTAGACAGGGAAGAAAACTATGGCTACACCTTC. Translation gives CASSIIGLDREENYGYTF.

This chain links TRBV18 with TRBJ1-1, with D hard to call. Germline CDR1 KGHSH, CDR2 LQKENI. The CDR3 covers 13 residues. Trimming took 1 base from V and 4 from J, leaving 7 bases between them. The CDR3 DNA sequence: TGTGCCAGCTCACCACTCGAGGCCACTGAAGCTTTCTTT. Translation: CASSPLEATEAFF.

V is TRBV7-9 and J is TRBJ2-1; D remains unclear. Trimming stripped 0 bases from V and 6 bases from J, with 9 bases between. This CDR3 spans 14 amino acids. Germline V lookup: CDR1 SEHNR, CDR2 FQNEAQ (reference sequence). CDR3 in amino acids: CASSLAPGSNEQFF. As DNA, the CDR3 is TGTGCCAGCAGCTTAGCACCGGGCAGCAATGAGCAGTTCTTC.

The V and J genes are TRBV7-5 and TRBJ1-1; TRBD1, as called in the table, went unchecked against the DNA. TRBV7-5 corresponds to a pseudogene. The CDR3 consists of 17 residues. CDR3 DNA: TGTGTCAGAAGCACGACGGCGGGGGGACAGGGGATCGCTGAAGCTTTCTTT. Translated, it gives CVRSTTAGGQGIAEAFF.